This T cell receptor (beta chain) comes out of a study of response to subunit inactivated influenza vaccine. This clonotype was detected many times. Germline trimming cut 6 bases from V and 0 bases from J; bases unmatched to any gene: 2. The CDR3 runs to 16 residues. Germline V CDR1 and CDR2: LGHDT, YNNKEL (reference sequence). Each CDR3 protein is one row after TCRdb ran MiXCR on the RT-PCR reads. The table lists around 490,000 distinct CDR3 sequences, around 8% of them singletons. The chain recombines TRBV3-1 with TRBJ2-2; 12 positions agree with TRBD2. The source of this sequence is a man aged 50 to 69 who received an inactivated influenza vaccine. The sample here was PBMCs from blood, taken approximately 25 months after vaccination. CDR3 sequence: CASSRTSGANTGELFF. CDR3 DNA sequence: TGTGCCAGCAGTCGGACTAGCGGGGCGAACACCGGGGAGCTGTTTTTT. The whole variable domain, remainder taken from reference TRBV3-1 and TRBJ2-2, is DTAVSQTPKYLVTQMGNDKSIKCEQNLGHDTMYWYKQDSKKFLKIMFSYNNKELIINETVPNRFSPKSPDKAHLNLHINSLELGDSAVYFCASSRTSGANTGELFFGEGSRLTVL.